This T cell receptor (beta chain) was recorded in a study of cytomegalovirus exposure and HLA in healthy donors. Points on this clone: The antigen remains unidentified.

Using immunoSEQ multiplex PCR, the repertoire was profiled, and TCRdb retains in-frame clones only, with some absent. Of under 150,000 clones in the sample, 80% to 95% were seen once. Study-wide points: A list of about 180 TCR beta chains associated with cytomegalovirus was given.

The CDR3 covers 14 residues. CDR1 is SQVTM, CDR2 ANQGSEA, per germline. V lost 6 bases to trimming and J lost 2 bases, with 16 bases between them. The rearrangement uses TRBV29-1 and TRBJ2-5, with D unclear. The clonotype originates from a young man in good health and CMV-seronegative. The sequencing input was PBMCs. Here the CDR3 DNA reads TGCAGCGTAAAATCTGCACCGACACAAGAGACCCAGTACTTC. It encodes CSVKSAPTQETQYF.